Given below is one T cell receptor (beta chain) in context. The data belong to a study of identical twins. TCRdb passed the 5' RACE reads through MiXCR, listing each CDR3 protein once. The profile shows a few hundred thousand distinct CDR3 sequences, 9.6% of them singletons. Germline V gene lookup returns CDR1 MNHEY and CDR2 SMNVEV (reference sequence). V was clipped by 0 bases and J by 3 bases, with 12 bases between them. This CDR3 has 15 amino acids. These data were likewise used in another study, on yellow fever vaccine responses in identical twins.

This TCR derives from a woman between 18 and 30 years old in good health. Input material: PBMCs. This chain links TRBV27 with TRBJ2-7; D may be TRBD1 (6 bases). In nucleotides, the CDR3 is TGTGCCAGCAGTTTATCGCGGGCAGGGGACTACGAGCAGTACTTC. The encoded protein is CASSLSRAGDYEQYF.